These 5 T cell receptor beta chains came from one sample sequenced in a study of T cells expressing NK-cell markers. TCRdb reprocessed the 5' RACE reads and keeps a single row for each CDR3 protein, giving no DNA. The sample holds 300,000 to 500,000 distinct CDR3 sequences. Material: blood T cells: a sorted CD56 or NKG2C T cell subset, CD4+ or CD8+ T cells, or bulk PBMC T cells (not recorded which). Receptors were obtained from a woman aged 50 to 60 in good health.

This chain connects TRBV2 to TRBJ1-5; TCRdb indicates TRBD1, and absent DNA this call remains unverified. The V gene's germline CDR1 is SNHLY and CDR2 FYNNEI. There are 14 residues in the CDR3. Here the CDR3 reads CASSPWDGNQPQHF. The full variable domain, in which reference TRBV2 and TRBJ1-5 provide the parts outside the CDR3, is EPEVTQTPSHQVTQMGQEVILRCVPISNHLYFYWYRQILGQKVEFLVSFYNNEISEKSEIFDDQFSVERPDGSNFTLKIRSTKLEDSAMYFCASSPWDGNQPQHFGDGTRLSIL.

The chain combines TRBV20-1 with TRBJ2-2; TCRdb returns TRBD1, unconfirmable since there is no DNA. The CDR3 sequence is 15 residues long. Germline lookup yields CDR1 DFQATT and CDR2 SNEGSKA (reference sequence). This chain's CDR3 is CSASGTVAPTGELFF.

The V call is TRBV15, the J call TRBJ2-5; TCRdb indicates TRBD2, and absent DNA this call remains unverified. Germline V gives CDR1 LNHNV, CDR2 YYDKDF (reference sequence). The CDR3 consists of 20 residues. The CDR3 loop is CATSRGLGVGLAGEQETQYF.

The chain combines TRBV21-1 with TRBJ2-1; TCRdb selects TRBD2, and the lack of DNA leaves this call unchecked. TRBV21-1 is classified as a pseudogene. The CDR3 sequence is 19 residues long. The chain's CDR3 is CASSNSGRCGTISYNEQFF.

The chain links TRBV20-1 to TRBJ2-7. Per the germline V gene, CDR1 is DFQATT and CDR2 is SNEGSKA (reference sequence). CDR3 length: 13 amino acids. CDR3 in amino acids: CSARARVTYEQYF.